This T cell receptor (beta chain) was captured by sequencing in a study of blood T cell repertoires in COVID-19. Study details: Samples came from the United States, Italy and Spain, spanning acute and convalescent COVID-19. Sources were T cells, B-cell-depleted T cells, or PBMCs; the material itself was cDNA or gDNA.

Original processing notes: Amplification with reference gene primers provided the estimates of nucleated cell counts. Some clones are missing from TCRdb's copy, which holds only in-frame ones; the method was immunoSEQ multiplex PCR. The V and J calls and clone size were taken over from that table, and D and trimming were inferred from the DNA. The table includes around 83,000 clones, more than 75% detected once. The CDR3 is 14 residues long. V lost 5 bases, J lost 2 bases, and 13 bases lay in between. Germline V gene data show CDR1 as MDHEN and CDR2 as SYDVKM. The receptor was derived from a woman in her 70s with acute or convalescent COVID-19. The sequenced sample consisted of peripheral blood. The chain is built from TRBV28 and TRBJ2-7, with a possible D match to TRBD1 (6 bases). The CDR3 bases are TGTGCCAGCAGTGACAGGCCCCAAACCTACGAGCAGTACGTC. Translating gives CASSDRPQTYEQYV.